What follows is one TCR beta chain and its context. The data were produced by immunoSEQ multiplex PCR, yet TCRdb's version contains in-frame clones alone and is incomplete. The sample includes almost 550,000 clones, approximately 80% of them seen just once. CDR1 is SQVTM, CDR2 ANQGSEA, per germline. The V and J ends lost 7 bases and 1 base respectively, with 10 bases between them. This CDR3 is built from 12 residues. This specimen comes from a study of shared T cell receptors in the human thymus. The same data also went into a second study, on human thymus T cells. That publication notes: Corrective cardiac operations yielded the resected thymus tissue. Related studies noted strongly shared thymic repertoires across unrelated people.

The sequence was collected from a boy younger than two with a congenital heart defect. The chain has TRBV29-1 and TRBJ1-1, with D perhaps TRBD1 (6 bases). Sequencing was carried out using thymocytes. The CDR3 protein is CSARGANTEAFF. The CDR3 nucleotides are TGCAGCGCCAGGGGAGCGAACACTGAAGCTTTCTTT.